One TCR beta chain is described in this entry. The data stem from a study of T-cell reconstitution after alpha-beta-depleted transplantation in children. The library targeted TCRbeta and was prepared with unique molecular identifiers. TCRdb used MiXCR to reprocess the PCR reads, holding one entry per CDR3 protein. The data show some 450,000 distinct CDR3 sequences, roughly two fifths seen once. After removal of 1 base from V and 4 bases from J, the junction contained 4 bases not matched to a gene. Germline-derived CDR1 and CDR2 are LGHNA and YNFKEQ. The CDR3 runs to 15 residues. The sample consisted of PBMCs, taken before TCRalphabeta/CD19-depleted stem cell transplant. The TCR was taken from a girl aged 2 to 10 with aplastic anemia, due to receive a stem cell transplant. V gene TRBV4-2 combines with J gene TRBJ2-7, with 10 positions matching TRBD2. In nucleotides, the CDR3 is TGTGCCAGCAGCCAAGTGGCTAGCGGGAGATACGAGCAGTACTTC. The encoded protein is CASSQVASGRYEQYF.